Below are 17 T cell receptor beta chains sequenced from a single sample in a study of blood T cell repertoires in COVID-19. Only in-frame clones appear in the TCRdb table, and some are missing; sequencing was by immunoSEQ multiplex PCR. Seen here are hundreds of thousands of clones, 85% observed once, and the top ten hold around 2%. Specimen: PBMCs or T cells enriched from blood (not recorded which). These receptors were collected from a woman aged 25 to 45 who had been exposed to COVID-19.

The V and J genes are TRBV10-3 and TRBJ1-3; D unclear. CDR1 ENHRY and CDR2 SYGVKD come from the germline V gene. The CDR3 spans 15 residues. V shed 4 bases and J shed 0 bases, with 10 bases lying between them. CDR3 bases: TGTGCCATCAGTGCGACACTCCGCTCTGGAAACACCATATATTTT. Translated, it gives CAISATLRSGNTIYF.

The gene calls are TRBV4-3 and TRBJ1-1; D is unclear. Trimming cost V 3 bases and J 10 bases, with 15 bases left between them. Germline CDR1 reads LGHNA; CDR2 reads YSLEER. CDR3 size: 13 residues. The CDR3 bases are TGCGCCAGCAGCCAGGACTGGGCGGAGGGAGCTTTCTTT. Amino acid sequence: CASSQDWAEGAFF.

The chain combines TRBV28 with TRBJ1-2, with a weak D call TRBD1 (5 bases). V was clipped by 3 bases and J by 2 bases, with 7 bases between them. Per germline, CDR1 MDHEN and CDR2 SYDVKM. The CDR3 has 13 residues. CDR3 loop: CASSLRGNYGYTF. In nucleotides, the CDR3 is TGTGCCAGCAGTTTGCGGGGCAACTATGGCTACACCTTC.

This clone was detected a few times. This chain links TRBV6-6 with TRBJ1-1; D ambiguous. In germline, CDR1 is MNHNY, CDR2 SVGAGI (reference sequence). V was pared by 0 bases and J by 0 bases, with 11 bases between. This CDR3 has 16 amino acids. CDR3 region: CASSYSIGRLNTEAFF. For the CDR3, the DNA is TGTGCCAGCAGTTACTCGATTGGCAGGCTGAACACTGAAGCTTTCTTT.

V is TRBV7-3 and J is TRBJ2-5; tentatively, D is TRBD1 (6 bases). The CDR3 is made up of 13 amino acids. In germline, CDR1 is SGHTA, CDR2 FQGTGA. V lost 6 bases to trimming and J lost 1 base, with 9 bases between them. This chain's CDR3 is CASSTGSQETQYF. In DNA, the CDR3 is TGTGCCAGCAGTACAGGGTCCCAAGAGACCCAGTACTTC.

The chain carries TRBV19 and TRBJ2-1, with 9 nucleotides matching TRBD2. V dropped 1 base and J dropped 3; count of bases not matched to a gene: 4. Germline V gene lookup returns CDR1 LNHDA and CDR2 SQIVND (reference sequence). The CDR3 spans 16 residues. CDR3 protein: CASSIGLAGFYNEQFF. DNA of the CDR3: TGTGCCAGTAGTATAGGGCTAGCGGGGTTCTACAATGAGCAGTTCTTC.

This clone was detected only a few times. The V call is TRBV3-1 (or the pseudogene TRBV3-2), the J call TRBJ1-5; no reliable D call. CDR3 length: 15 amino acids. In germline, CDR1 is LGHDT, CDR2 YNNKEL (reference sequence). Trimming pared 3 bases from V and 0 bases from J, leaving 9 bases between. This chain's CDR3 is CASSQDFDSNQPQHF. The CDR3 DNA is TGTGCCAGCAGCCAGGACTTTGATAGCAATCAGCCCCAGCATTTT.

This chain joins TRBV5-1 and TRBJ2-7, with 10 bases that match TRBD1. The V segment lost 1 base and the J segment 4 bases; nucleotides outside the gene matches: 5. Germline CDR1 SGHRS, CDR2 YFSETQ. The CDR3 contains 15 residues. This chain's CDR3 is CASSLNDRGRYEQYF. CDR3 coding DNA: TGCGCCAGCAGCTTGAATGACAGGGGGCGGTACGAGCAGTACTTC.

This clone appeared a few times. The chain uses TRBV6-1 and TRBJ2-7; the D gene is possibly TRBD1 (6 bases). There are 18 residues in the CDR3. V was trimmed by 3 bases and J by 5 bases, leaving 26 bases between them. Germline assignment: CDR1 MNHNS and CDR2 SASEGT. CDR3 amino acids: CASSDHPTGPSPADEQYF. The CDR3 region has the DNA TGTGCCAGCAGTGACCACCCGACAGGACCCAGCCCCGCCGACGAGCAGTACTTC.

V and J are TRBV5-1 and TRBJ1-3; D remains unclear. V was pared by 0 bases and J by 2 bases, with 12 bases between. CDR1 is SGHRS and CDR2 is YFSETQ in the germline V gene. The CDR3 contains 16 residues. The CDR3 reads CASSLGTPGAGNTIYF. The CDR3 DNA is TGCGCCAGCAGCTTGGGCACTCCTGGAGCTGGAAACACCATATATTTT.

V gene TRBV27 combines with J gene TRBJ1-2; maybe TRBD1 (5 bases). CDR3 length: 14 residues. V was cut by 2 bases and J by 6 bases, with 13 bases left in between. Germline V lookup: CDR1 MNHEY, CDR2 SMNVEV (reference sequence). CDR3 in DNA: TGTGCCAGCAGTTTAGTAGGGGCGTCGGATGGCTACACCTTC. Its translation: CASSLVGASDGYTF.

The V call is TRBV24-1, the J call TRBJ2-2; possible D gene TRBD2, 5 bases. Germline CDR1 and CDR2: KGHDR and SFDVKD. The V gene lost 1 base and the J gene lost 1 base, with 6 bases spanning the gap. The CDR3 extends over 15 amino acids. The CDR3 bases are TGTGCCACCAGTGATTTCGAGGGGAACACCGGGGAGCTGTTTTTT. Encoded protein: CATSDFEGNTGELFF.

The rearrangement joins TRBV6-2 or TRBV6-3 to TRBJ1-2; the D gene is possibly TRBD1 (6 bases). V was shortened by 6 bases and J by 3 bases, with 20 bases between the two germline ends. The CDR3 has 16 residues. Germline assignment: CDR1 MNHEY and CDR2 SVGEGT. The CDR3 bases are TGTGCCAGCAGCGAGGATGGGGGGGCGCAGGACTATGGCTACACCTTC. It specifies CASSEDGGAQDYGYTF.

This sequence joins TRBV5-7 and TRBJ1-5, with 7 bases fitting TRBD1. TRBV5-7 is identified as an open reading frame with a role that is uncertain. J gave up 0 bases and V 3 bases, and 9 bases lay outside the gene matches. The CDR3 covers 17 residues. The CDR3: CASSCGQAIHSNQPQHF. The CDR3 DNA reads TGTGCCAGCAGCTGTGGACAGGCGATCCATAGCAATCAGCCCCAGCATTTT.

The CDR3 coding sequence is TGTGCCAGCGCTCGGGGGTTCGAGCAGTACTTC. Its protein product is CASARGFEQYF. The chain has TRBV5-6 and TRBJ2-7; possible D gene TRBD2, 6 bases. Germline V gene sequence: CDR1 SGHDT, CDR2 YYEEEE. CDR3 length: 11 residues. V was pared by 7 bases and J by 6 bases, with 11 bases between.

The chain uses TRBV2 and TRBJ1-6, with D hard to call. From germline, CDR1 is SNHLY and CDR2 FYNNEI. V dropped 2 bases and J dropped 5 bases, with 4 bases sitting between them. The CDR3 covers 13 residues. The CDR3 DNA sequence: TGTGCCAGCAGTGAAATCGATAATTCACCCCTCCACTTT. As protein: CASSEIDNSPLHF.

J is TRBJ2-1 and V is TRBV14; 12 nucleotides agree with TRBD2. Germline V lookup: CDR1 SGHDN, CDR2 FVKESK. The CDR3 length is 19 residues. The ends lost 4 bases at V and 5 bases at J; junction bases unmatched: 15. CDR3 sequence reads: CASSLISQLLAGGDNEQFF. CDR3 coding DNA: TGTGCCAGCAGCCTTATCTCCCAACTACTAGCGGGAGGCGACAATGAGCAGTTCTTC.